Presented here are 6 T cell receptor beta chains from one specimen sequenced in a study of PD-L1 blockade in urothelial cancer. Time point here: pretreatment peripheral blood. Method: immunoSEQ multiplex PCR; TCRdb's copy keeps in-frame clones and lacks some. The data contain 95,000 to 100,000 clones, around 86% of them singletons. The material sequenced was PBMCs, taken around atezolizumab (anti-PD-L1) treatment. Source of these receptors: a man aged 55 to 69 with urothelial cancer.

The V and J genes are TRBV5-1 and TRBJ2-2; possibly TRBD1 for D (6 bases). The germline V gene encodes CDR1 SGHRS and CDR2 YFSETQ. CDR3 length equals 17 residues. Deletions cut 0 bases from V and 0 bases from J, with 12 bases between. The CDR3 spells CASSLAAGAANTGELFF. CDR3 sequence (DNA): TGCGCCAGCAGCTTGGCCGCAGGGGCCGCGAACACCGGGGAGCTGTTTTTT.

The V gene is TRBV30, the J gene TRBJ2-5, with 10 bases aligning to TRBD2. The CDR3 is 15 amino acids. After removal of 0 bases from V and 5 bases from J, the junction contained 6 bases not matched to a gene. Germline V gives CDR1 GTSNPN, CDR2 SVGIG (reference sequence). The chain's CDR3 is CAWSVQAGGFETQYF. CDR3 DNA sequence: TGTGCCTGGAGTGTACAAGCGGGAGGGTTCGAGACCCAGTACTTC.

This rearrangement joins TRBV2 to TRBJ1-5, with a weak D call TRBD1 (6 bases). CDR3 length equals 14 residues. V was pared by 10 bases and J by 6 bases, with 19 bases between. Germline V lookup: CDR1 SNHLY, CDR2 FYNNEI. CDR3 residues: CATSYSGGGQPQHF. The CDR3, as DNA: TGTGCCACCTCGTATTCGGGGGGCGGTCAGCCCCAGCATTTT.

The chain recombines TRBV5-8 with TRBJ1-1; D is uncertain. The V gene's germline CDR1 is SGHTS and CDR2 YDEGEE. This CDR3 spans 15 amino acids. V lost 4 bases and J lost 0, with 13 bases in between. The CDR3 region is CASSPPRNLNTEAFF. The CDR3 nucleotides are TGTGCCAGCAGCCCCCCGCGGAACTTGAACACTGAAGCTTTCTTT.

For this clone: The sample has other DNA sequences that encode this CDR3 too. This sequence joins TRBV7-2 and TRBJ1-4, with TRBD1 identical over 8 bases. V lost 4 bases to trimming and J lost 5 bases; unmatched junction nucleotides: 3. This CDR3 comprises 14 residues. Germline V lookup: CDR1 SGHTA, CDR2 FQGNSA. The CDR3 DNA sequence: TGTGCCAGCAGCTCCGACAGGGGCAATGAAAAACTGTTTTTT. Translating it yields CASSSDRGNEKLFF.

This chain connects TRBV6-5 to TRBJ1-4; a weak D match, TRBD1 (6 bases). V lost 4 bases, J lost 8 bases, and 11 bases lay in between. This CDR3 is 13 amino acids long. Germline V gene sequence: CDR1 MNHEY, CDR2 SVGAGI. CDR3 loop: CASSLGGKEKLFF. DNA of the CDR3: TGTGCCAGCAGTTTAGGGGGAAAAGAAAAACTGTTTTTT.